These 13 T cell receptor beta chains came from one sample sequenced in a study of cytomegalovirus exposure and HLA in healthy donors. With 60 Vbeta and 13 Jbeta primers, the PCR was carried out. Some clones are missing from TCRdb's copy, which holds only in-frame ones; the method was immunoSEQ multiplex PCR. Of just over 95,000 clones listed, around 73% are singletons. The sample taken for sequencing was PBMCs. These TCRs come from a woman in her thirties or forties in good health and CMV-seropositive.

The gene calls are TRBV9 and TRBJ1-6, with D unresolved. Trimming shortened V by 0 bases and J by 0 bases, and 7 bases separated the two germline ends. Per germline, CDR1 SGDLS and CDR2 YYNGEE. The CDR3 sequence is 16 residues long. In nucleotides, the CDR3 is TGTGCCAGCAGCGTAGGTTCGAGCTCCTATAATTCACCCCTCCACTTT. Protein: CASSVGSSSYNSPLHF.

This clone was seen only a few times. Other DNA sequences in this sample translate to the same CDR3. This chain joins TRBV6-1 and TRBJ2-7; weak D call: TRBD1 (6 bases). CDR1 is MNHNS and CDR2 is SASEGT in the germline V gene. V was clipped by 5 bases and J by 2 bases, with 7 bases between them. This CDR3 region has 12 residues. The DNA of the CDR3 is TGTGCCAGCAGTAGACAGGCCTACGAGCAGTACTTC. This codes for CASSRQAYEQYF.

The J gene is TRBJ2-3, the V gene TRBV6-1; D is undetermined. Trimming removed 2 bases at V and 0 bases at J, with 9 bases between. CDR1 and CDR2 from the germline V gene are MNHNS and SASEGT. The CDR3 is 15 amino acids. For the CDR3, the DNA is TGTGCCAGCAGTGAACCAGGCCTCAGCACAGATACGCAGTATTTT. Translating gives CASSEPGLSTDTQYF.

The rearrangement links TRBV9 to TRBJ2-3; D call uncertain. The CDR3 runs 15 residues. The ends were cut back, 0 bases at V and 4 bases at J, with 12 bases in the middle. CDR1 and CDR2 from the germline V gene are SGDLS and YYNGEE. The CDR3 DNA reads TGTGCCAGCAGCGTAGATATCGACTCATCAGATACGCAGTATTTT. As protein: CASSVDIDSSDTQYF.

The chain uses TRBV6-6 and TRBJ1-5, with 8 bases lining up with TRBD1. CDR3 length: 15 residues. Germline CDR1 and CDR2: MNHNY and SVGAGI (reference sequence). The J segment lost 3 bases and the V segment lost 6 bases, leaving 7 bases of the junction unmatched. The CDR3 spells CASRQTGDDNQPQHF. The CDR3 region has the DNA TGTGCCAGCAGACAGACAGGGGACGACAATCAGCCCCAGCATTTT.

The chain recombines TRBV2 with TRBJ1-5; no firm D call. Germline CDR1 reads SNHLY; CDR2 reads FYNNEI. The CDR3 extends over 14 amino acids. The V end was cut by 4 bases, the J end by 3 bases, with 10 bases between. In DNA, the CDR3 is TGTGCCAGCAGTGCTGGAGGGAACAATCAGCCCCAGCATTTT. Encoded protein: CASSAGGNNQPQHF.

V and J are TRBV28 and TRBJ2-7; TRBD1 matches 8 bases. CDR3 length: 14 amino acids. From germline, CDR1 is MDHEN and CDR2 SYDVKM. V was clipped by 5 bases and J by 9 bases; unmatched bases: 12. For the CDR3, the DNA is TGTGCCAGCAGTACCGCTAGGACAGGGATCGGGCAGTACTTC. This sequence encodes CASSTARTGIGQYF.

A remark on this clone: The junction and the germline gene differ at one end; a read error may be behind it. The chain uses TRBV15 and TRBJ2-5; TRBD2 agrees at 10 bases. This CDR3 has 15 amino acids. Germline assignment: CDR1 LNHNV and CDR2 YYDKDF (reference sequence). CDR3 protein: CATSRDSAASGRLDF. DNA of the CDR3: TGTGCCACCAGCAGAGATTCGGCGGCTAGCGGGAGATTGGACTTC.

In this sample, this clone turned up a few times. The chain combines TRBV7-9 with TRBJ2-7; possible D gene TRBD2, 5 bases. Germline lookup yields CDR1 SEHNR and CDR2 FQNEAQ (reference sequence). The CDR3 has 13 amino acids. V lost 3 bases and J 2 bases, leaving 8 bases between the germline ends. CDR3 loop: CASSFEEAYEQYF. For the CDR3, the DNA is TGTGCCAGCAGCTTTGAGGAGGCCTACGAGCAGTACTTC.

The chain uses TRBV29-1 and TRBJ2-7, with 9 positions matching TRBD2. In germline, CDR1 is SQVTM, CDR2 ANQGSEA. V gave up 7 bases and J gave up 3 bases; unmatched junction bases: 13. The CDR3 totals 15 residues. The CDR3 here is CSASPRASGVYEQYF. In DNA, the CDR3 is TGCAGCGCCTCGCCCAGGGCTAGCGGGGTCTACGAGCAGTACTTC.

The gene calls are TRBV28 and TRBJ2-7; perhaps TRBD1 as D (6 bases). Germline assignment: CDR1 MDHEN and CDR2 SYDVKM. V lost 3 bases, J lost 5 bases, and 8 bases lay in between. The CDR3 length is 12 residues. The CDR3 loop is CASSLTGNEQYF. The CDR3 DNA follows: TGTGCCAGCAGTTTGACAGGAAACGAGCAGTACTTC.

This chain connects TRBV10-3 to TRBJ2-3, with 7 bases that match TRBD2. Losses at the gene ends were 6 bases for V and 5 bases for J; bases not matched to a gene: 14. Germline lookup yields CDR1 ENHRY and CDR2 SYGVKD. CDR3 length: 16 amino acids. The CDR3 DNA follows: TGTGCCATCAGGGAGACCCCCCCGGGGGGAGGAGATACGCAGTATTTT. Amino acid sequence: CAIRETPPGGGDTQYF.

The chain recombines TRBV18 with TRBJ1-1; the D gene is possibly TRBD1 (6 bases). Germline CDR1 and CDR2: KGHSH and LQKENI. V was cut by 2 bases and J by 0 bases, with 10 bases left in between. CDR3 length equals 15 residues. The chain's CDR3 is CASSPGQFMNTEAFF. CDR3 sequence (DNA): TGTGCCAGCTCACCAGGACAGTTCATGAACACTGAAGCTTTCTTT. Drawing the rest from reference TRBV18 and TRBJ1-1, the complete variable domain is NAGVMQNPRHLVRRRGQEARLRCSPMKGHSHVYWYRQLPEEGLKFMVYLQKENIIDESGMPKERFSAEFPKEGPSILRIQQVVRGDSAAYFCASSPGQFMNTEAFFGQGTRLTVV.